The 28 T cell receptor beta chains reported below all come from one sample, sequenced in a study of blood T cell repertoires in COVID-19. Produced via immunoSEQ multiplex PCR; TCRdb's table is partial and in-frame only. Of more than 90,000 clones listed, 80% to 90% were seen once; the top ten hold roughly 12%. Sequenced input: peripheral blood. The receptor source for this set is a woman in her 30s with acute or convalescent COVID-19.

The chain carries TRBV4-1 and TRBJ1-1; 9 nucleotides agree with TRBD1. The V and J ends lost 4 bases and 4 bases, in that order; junction bases with no gene match: 10. Looked up from germline, CDR1 is MGHRA and CDR2 is YSYEKL. The CDR3 contains 16 residues. The DNA for the CDR3 is TGCGCCAGCAGCCGGAGGAGGGACAGGGCTACCACTGAAGCTTTCTTT. This translates into CASSRRRDRATTEAFF.

V usage is TRBV7-9 and J usage is TRBJ2-5; D unresolved. The CDR3 totals 14 residues. Trimming shortened V by 5 bases and J by 3 bases, and 13 bases separated the two germline ends. Germline V lookup: CDR1 SEHNR, CDR2 FQNEAQ (reference sequence). DNA for the CDR3: TGTGCCAGCAGCCTGTACAGCCTTAAAGAGACCCAGTACTTC. Translated, it gives CASSLYSLKETQYF. Combining the CDR3 with reference TRBV7-9 and TRBJ2-5 gives the whole variable domain DTGVSQNPRHKITKRGQNVTFRCDPISEHNRLYWYRQTLGQGPEFLTYFQNEAQLEKSRLLSDRFSAERPKGSFSTLEIQRTEQGDSAMYLCASSLYSLKETQYFGPGTRLLVL.

This chain uses TRBV25-1 with TRBJ2-3; TRBD2 is a possible D gene (7 bases). The V end was cut by 5 bases, the J end by 4 bases, with 16 bases between. Germline V gene data show CDR1 as MGHDK and CDR2 as SYGVNS. The CDR3 extends over 15 amino acids. This CDR3 is CASSLSKGGADTQYF. The CDR3 DNA sequence: TGTGCCAGCAGTCTTTCAAAGGGGGGGGCAGATACGCAGTATTTT. The variable domain in full, with the rest retrieved from reference TRBV25-1 and TRBJ2-3, is EADIYQTPRYLVIGTGKKITLECSQTMGHDKMYWYQQDPGMELHLIHYSYGVNSTEKGDLSSESTVSRIRTEHFPLTLESARPSHTSQYLCASSLSKGGADTQYFGPGTRLTVL.

This chain uses TRBV28 with TRBJ1-2, with D tentatively TRBD1 (6 bases). The CDR3 has 14 amino acids. The V end lost 1 base, the J end lost 4 bases, and 10 bases lay between the germline ends. Germline CDR1 is MDHEN and CDR2 is SYDVKM. DNA of the CDR3: TGTGCCAGCAGTTTATTGCAGGGGATCTATGGCTACACCTTC. Its translation: CASSLLQGIYGYTF.

The CDR3, as DNA: TGCGCCAGCAGCCCAGGACAGGGCCGGAACTATGGCTACACCTTC. Encoded protein: CASSPGQGRNYGYTF. This chain connects TRBV5-1 to TRBJ1-2, with 8 positions matching TRBD1. Germline V CDR1 and CDR2: SGHRS, YFSETQ. This CDR3 is built from 15 residues. J lost 2 bases, V lost 4 bases, and 7 bases had no gene match.

The V call is TRBV11-3, the J call TRBJ2-1, with 8 bases matching TRBD2. Germline V gene lookup returns CDR1 SGHNT and CDR2 YENEEA. V trimming: 7 bases; J trimming: 3 bases; junction bases outside the gene matches: 8. There are 15 residues in the CDR3. The CDR3, as DNA: TGTGCCAGCAAGAAGGGAGCGGGGGTCTACAATGAGCAGTTCTTC. This gives the protein CASKKGAGVYNEQFF.

The chain combines TRBV6-5 with TRBJ1-5; 11 positions agree with TRBD1. Trimming cost V 7 bases and J 5 bases; bases outside gene matches: 4. This CDR3 has 14 residues. Germline V gene data show CDR1 as MNHEY and CDR2 as SVGAGI. The CDR3 region has the DNA TGTGCCAGCAAGGACAGGGGGCTTGATCAGCCCCAGCATTTT. Amino acids: CASKDRGLDQPQHF.

The chain combines TRBV18 with TRBJ1-5; 7 bases line up with TRBD1. With 3 bases clipped from V and 4 bases from J, the junction kept 3 bases outside the gene matches. In germline, CDR1 is KGHSH, CDR2 LQKENI. This CDR3 region has 14 residues. CDR3 residues: CASSPPGGNQPQHF. The CDR3 DNA is TGTGCCAGCTCACCGCCAGGGGGGAATCAGCCCCAGCATTTT.

The gene calls are TRBV7-9 and TRBJ1-1, with 11 nucleotides matching TRBD1. Germline lookup yields CDR1 SEHNR and CDR2 FQNEAQ (reference sequence). This CDR3 spans 15 amino acids. Trimming at V came to 5 bases and at J to 7 bases, leaving 9 bases not matched to a gene. DNA of the CDR3: TGTGCCAGCAGCCCCCGGGACAGGGGGTTTCATGAAGCTTTCTTT. Amino acid sequence: CASSPRDRGFHEAFF.

The chain combines TRBV5-5 with TRBJ1-6, with D unresolved. V was cut by 0 bases and J by 5 bases, with 12 bases left in between. This CDR3 is 16 amino acids long. CDR1 is SGHKS and CDR2 is YYEKEE in the germline V gene (reference sequence). In nucleotides, the CDR3 is TGTGCCAGCAGCTTGGCCTCGTGGACTCATAATTCACCCCTCCACTTT. Translated: CASSLASWTHNSPLHF.

V and J are TRBV11-3 and TRBJ1-1; unclear D gene. Trimming shortened V by 1 base and J by 4 bases, and 10 bases separated the two germline ends. The CDR3 is 14 residues long. From germline, CDR1 is SGHNT and CDR2 YENEEA. Here the CDR3 DNA reads TGTGCCAGCAGCTTAGTTCCTTTAGTCACTGAAGCTTTCTTT. This gives the protein CASSLVPLVTEAFF. The whole variable domain, remainder taken from reference TRBV11-3 and TRBJ1-1, is EAGVVQSPRYKIIEKKQPVAFWCNPISGHNTLYWYLQNLGQGPELLIRYENEEAVDDSQLPKDRFSAERLKGVDSTLKIQPAELGDSAVYLCASSLVPLVTEAFFGQGTRLTVV.

The chain has TRBV5-1 and TRBJ2-7; 9 bases are a match to TRBD1. CDR3 length: 14 amino acids. V lost 2 bases, J lost 5 bases, and 5 bases stayed unmatched. Germline V gene sequence: CDR1 SGHRS, CDR2 YFSETQ. This CDR3 is CASSLQGAFDEQYF. CDR3 in DNA: TGCGCCAGCAGCTTACAGGGGGCGTTTGACGAGCAGTACTTC.

The chain joins TRBV28 to TRBJ1-5; perhaps TRBD1 as D (6 bases). Germline CDR1 is MDHEN and CDR2 is SYDVKM. V was cut by 5 bases and J by 4 bases, with 12 bases left in between. The CDR3 contains 14 residues. The CDR3 DNA sequence: TGTGCCAGCAGTAGTGACAGGTTAAATCAGCCCCAGCATTTT. This gives the protein CASSSDRLNQPQHF.

The rearrangement joins TRBV28 to TRBJ2-7, with TRBD2 matching 7 bases. The CDR3 has 13 amino acids. Germline lookup yields CDR1 MDHEN and CDR2 SYDVKM. The ends lost 5 bases at V and 2 bases at J; junction bases unmatched: 3. The CDR3 DNA is TGTGCCAGCAGTGGGACTAAACCCTACGAGCAGTACTTC. It encodes CASSGTKPYEQYF.

The J gene is TRBJ2-7, the V gene TRBV27; possibly TRBD1 for D (5 bases). The V gene lost 6 bases and the J gene lost 6 bases, with 12 bases spanning the gap. The germline CDR1 and CDR2 sequences are MNHEY and SMNVEV (reference sequence). The CDR3 consists of 12 residues. This chain's CDR3 is CASSLSGAEQYF. The DNA for the CDR3 is TGTGCCAGCAGCCTCAGTGGGGCCGAGCAGTACTTC.

This sequence joins TRBV7-9 and TRBJ2-1; D perhaps matches TRBD2 (6 bases). The germline V and J ends were trimmed by 1 base and 8 bases, with 18 bases remaining between them. CDR3 length: 16 amino acids. CDR1 SEHNR and CDR2 FQNEAQ come from the germline V gene (reference sequence). The CDR3, as DNA: TGTGCCAGCAGCTTAGAGGTGACTAGTAGTGTGGATGAGCAGTTCTTC. Its translation is CASSLEVTSSVDEQFF.

CDR3 bases: TGTGCCAGTAGGCAACCGGGACAGAACACCGGGGAGCTGTTTTTT. It codes for CASRQPGQNTGELFF. The rearrangement uses TRBV19 and TRBJ2-2, with a tentative D call TRBD1 (6 bases). Trimming removed 6 bases from V and 1 base from J, with 12 bases in between. Germline CDR1 LNHDA, CDR2 SQIVND (reference sequence). This CDR3 is built from 15 residues.

This chain uses TRBV19 with TRBJ1-1; D is ambiguous. V shed 6 bases and J shed 1 base, with 12 bases lying between them. This CDR3 spans 14 amino acids. Germline lookup yields CDR1 LNHDA and CDR2 SQIVND (reference sequence). The CDR3 is CASRSAGENTEAFF. DNA of the CDR3: TGTGCCAGTAGGTCAGCGGGAGAGAACACTGAAGCTTTCTTT.

The chain uses TRBV6-5 and TRBJ1-2, with D tentatively TRBD1 (5 bases). Trimming shortened V by 2 bases and J by 4 bases, and 11 bases separated the two germline ends. The CDR3 totals 14 residues. CDR1 and CDR2 from the germline V gene are MNHEY and SVGAGI. Written as DNA, the CDR3 is TGTGCCAGCAGTTACAGGGGCCCAAGCTATGGCTACACCTTC. Amino acids: CASSYRGPSYGYTF.

This clone was seen a single time. The CDR3: CASSQAGRGETQYF. In DNA form, the CDR3 reads TGTGCCAGCAGCCAAGCCGGGAGGGGAGAGACCCAGTACTTC. This chain joins TRBV27 and TRBJ2-5; 8 bases are shared with TRBD2. CDR3 length: 14 residues. From germline, CDR1 is MNHEY and CDR2 SMNVEV (reference sequence). The ends lost 6 bases at V and 4 bases at J; junction bases unmatched: 7.

The V call is TRBV9, the J call TRBJ2-5, with TRBD1 as a possible D gene (5 bases). Germline V gene lookup returns CDR1 SGDLS and CDR2 YYNGEE. V lost 2 bases, J lost 5 bases, and 16 bases lay in between. There are 15 residues in the CDR3. The CDR3 DNA sequence: TGTGCCAGCAGCGTGGGGCAGGGCTTATGGGAGACCCAGTACTTC. Translated: CASSVGQGLWETQYF.

The chain carries TRBV7-3 and TRBJ1-2, with a possible D match to TRBD1 (5 bases). Germline V gives CDR1 SGHTA, CDR2 FQGTGA. This CDR3 region has 13 residues. V lost 5 bases, J lost 3 bases, and 10 bases lay in between. The CDR3, as DNA: TGTGCCAGCAGCCTCCAAGGGGACTATGGCTACACCTTC. Encoded protein: CASSLQGDYGYTF.

V usage is TRBV5-4 and J usage is TRBJ1-2; 12 nucleotides align to TRBD1. Germline V lookup: CDR1 SGHNT, CDR2 YYREEE (reference sequence). This CDR3 is built from 14 residues. Trimming cost V 5 bases and J 5 bases; bases outside gene matches: 4. The CDR3 region is CASRGTGGGYGYTF. The CDR3 DNA reads TGTGCCAGCAGGGGGACAGGGGGCGGGTATGGCTACACCTTC.

The rearrangement joins TRBV5-4 to TRBJ1-2; D unresolved. V lost 0 bases, J lost 0 bases, and 3 bases lay in between. The CDR3 covers 13 residues. CDR1 and CDR2 (germline): SGHNT, YYREEE (reference sequence). The CDR3 nucleotides read TGTGCCAGCAGCTTGGGAGCTAACTATGGCTACACCTTC. Translated: CASSLGANYGYTF.

The table lists this clone with a count of one. The rearrangement links TRBV19 to TRBJ1-5; D uncertain. Germline V gene lookup returns CDR1 LNHDA and CDR2 SQIVND (reference sequence). This CDR3 is built from 14 residues. The germline V and J ends were trimmed by 3 bases and 1 base, with 7 bases remaining between them. CDR3 protein: CASSIAGSNQPQHF. The DNA for the CDR3 is TGTGCCAGTAGTATTGCGGGCAGCAATCAGCCCCAGCATTTT.

In DNA form, the CDR3 reads TGTGCCAGCAGTGAAGACTACACTGAAGCTTTCTTT. It specifies CASSEDYTEAFF. The rearrangement links TRBV6-1 to TRBJ1-1; D not certain. V dropped 1 base and J dropped 3 bases, with 3 bases sitting between them. The CDR3 runs to 12 residues. From germline, CDR1 is MNHNS and CDR2 SASEGT.

The V and J genes are TRBV11-1 and TRBJ2-7; TRBD1 matches 8 bases. V lost 5 bases and J lost 3; bases outside the gene matches: 3. Germline V lookup: CDR1 SGHAT, CDR2 FQDESV (reference sequence). The CDR3 runs to 13 residues. The CDR3 loop reads CASSQGQDYEQYF. DNA for the CDR3: TGTGCCAGCAGCCAGGGACAGGACTACGAGCAGTACTTC.

The sample holds one count of this clone. This chain links TRBV11-2 with TRBJ2-3; 9 nucleotides agree with TRBD1. Trimming removed 1 base from V and 5 bases from J; junction bases left unmatched: 4. Germline CDR1 is SGHAT and CDR2 is FQNNGV. This CDR3 is built from 15 residues. The chain's CDR3 is CASSLAPGQGDTQYF. CDR3 nucleotides: TGTGCCAGCAGCTTAGCCCCGGGACAGGGAGATACGCAGTATTTT.